This TCR beta chain was observed in a study of blood T cell repertoires in COVID-19. Study-level background: Italy, Spain and the United States were the sources of the convalescent and acute COVID-19 samples. T cells, B-cell-depleted T cells, or PBMCs provided the cDNA or gDNA that served as material.

Trimming at V came to 1 base and at J to 2 bases, leaving 4 bases not matched to a gene. This CDR3 has 16 amino acids. From germline, CDR1 is SGHTA and CDR2 FQGNSA. Per the study methods: Researchers report that nucleated cell counts were estimated from reference gene primer amplification. Repertoires were generated with immunoSEQ multiplex PCR, while TCRdb's copy carries only in-frame clones and drops some. The DNA was the basis for D and trimming; V, J and clone size are from that table. In the table there are more than 55,000 clones, 85% to 95% of which are singletons. Sequenced material: peripheral blood. This chain links TRBV7-2 with TRBJ2-7; 11 bases map to TRBD2. This sequence originates from a man aged 45-65 years with active COVID-19. CDR3 amino acids: CASSLEGTSGTYEQYF. The CDR3 DNA reads TGTGCCAGCAGCTTAGAGGGGACTAGCGGAACCTACGAGCAGTACTTC.